This T cell receptor beta chain was obtained from a study of somatic mutations in cytotoxic T cells in rheumatoid arthritis. CDR3 size: 14 residues. The V and J ends lost 6 bases and 0 bases respectively, with 12 bases between them. In germline, CDR1 is MGHRA, CDR2 YSYEKL. Libraries were prepared by immunoSEQ multiplex PCR; TCRdb keeps only in-frame clonotypes and omits some of them. The sample carries approximately 21,000 clones, just under 80% recorded once. Material for sequencing was CD8+ T cells sorted from blood. The origin of this receptor is an adult with rheumatoid arthritis. V gene TRBV4-1 combines with J gene TRBJ2-7; D may be TRBD1 or TRBD2 (5 bases each). CDR3 bases: TGCGCCAGCAGAGAGGGACGGAACTCCTACGAGCAGTACTTC. Its protein product is CASREGRNSYEQYF.